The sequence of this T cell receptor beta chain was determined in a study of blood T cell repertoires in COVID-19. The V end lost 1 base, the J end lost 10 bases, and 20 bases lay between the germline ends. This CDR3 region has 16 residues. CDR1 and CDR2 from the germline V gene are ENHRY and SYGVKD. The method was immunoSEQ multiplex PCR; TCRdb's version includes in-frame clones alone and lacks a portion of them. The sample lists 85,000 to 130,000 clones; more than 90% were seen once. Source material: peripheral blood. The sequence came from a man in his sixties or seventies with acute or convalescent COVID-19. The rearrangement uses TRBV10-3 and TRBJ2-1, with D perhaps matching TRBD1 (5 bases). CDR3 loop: CAISELGQGDLDEQFF. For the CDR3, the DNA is TGTGCCATCAGTGAGTTGGGGCAGGGCGACCTTGACGAGCAGTTCTTC.